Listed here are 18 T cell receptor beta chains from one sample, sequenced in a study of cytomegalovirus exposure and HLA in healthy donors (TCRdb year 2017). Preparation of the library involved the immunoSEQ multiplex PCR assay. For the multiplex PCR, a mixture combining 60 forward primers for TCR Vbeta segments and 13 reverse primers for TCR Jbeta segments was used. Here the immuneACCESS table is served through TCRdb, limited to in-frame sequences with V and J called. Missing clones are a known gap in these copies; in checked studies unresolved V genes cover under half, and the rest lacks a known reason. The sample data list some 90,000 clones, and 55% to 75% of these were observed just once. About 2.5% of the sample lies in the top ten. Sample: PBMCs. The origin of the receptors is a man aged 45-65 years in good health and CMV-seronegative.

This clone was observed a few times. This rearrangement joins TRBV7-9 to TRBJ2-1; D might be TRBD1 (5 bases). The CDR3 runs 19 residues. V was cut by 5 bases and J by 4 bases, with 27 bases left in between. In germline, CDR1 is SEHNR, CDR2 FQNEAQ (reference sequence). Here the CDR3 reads CASSLRALGATYSYNEQFF. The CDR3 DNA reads TGTGCCAGCAGCCTAAGGGCATTAGGGGCTACCTATTCATACAATGAGCAGTTCTTC.

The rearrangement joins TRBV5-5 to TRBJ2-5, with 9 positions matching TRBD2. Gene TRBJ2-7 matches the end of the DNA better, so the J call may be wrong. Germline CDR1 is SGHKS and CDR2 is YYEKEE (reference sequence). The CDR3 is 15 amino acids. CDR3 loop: CASSWGGGGSYEQYF. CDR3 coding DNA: TGTGCCAGCAGCTGGGGCGGGGGGGGCTCCTACGAGCAGTACTTC.

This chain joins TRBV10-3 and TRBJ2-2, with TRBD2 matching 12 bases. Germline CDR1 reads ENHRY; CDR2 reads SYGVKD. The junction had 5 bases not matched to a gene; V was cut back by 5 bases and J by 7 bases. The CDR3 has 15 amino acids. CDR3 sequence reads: CAISPRLAGDGELFF. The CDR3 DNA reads TGTGCCATCAGTCCAAGACTAGCGGGAGACGGGGAGCTGTTTTTT.

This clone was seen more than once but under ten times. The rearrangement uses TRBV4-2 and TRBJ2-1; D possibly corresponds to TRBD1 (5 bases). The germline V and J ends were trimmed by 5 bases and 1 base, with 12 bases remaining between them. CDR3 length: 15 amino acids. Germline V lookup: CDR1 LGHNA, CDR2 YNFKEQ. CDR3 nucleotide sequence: TGTGCCAGCAGCAAACCAGCAGGGTCCTACAATGAGCAGTTCTTC. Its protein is CASSKPAGSYNEQFF.

The CDR3 loop is CASSLGTASGNTIYF. In DNA, the CDR3 is TGCGCCAGCAGCTTGGGGACAGCCTCTGGAAACACCATATATTTT. This chain joins TRBV5-1 and TRBJ1-3; TRBD1 might be the D (6 bases). V was cut by 0 bases and J by 0 bases, with 7 bases left in between. This CDR3 contains 15 residues. Per the germline V gene, CDR1 is SGHRS and CDR2 is YFSETQ. Full variable domain (outside the CDR3, taken from reference TRBV5-1 and TRBJ1-3): KAGVTQTPRYLIKTRGQQVTLSCSPISGHRSVSWYQQTPGQGLQFLFEYFSETQRNKGNFPGRFSGRQFSNSRSEMNVSTLELGDSALYLCASSLGTASGNTIYFGEGSWLTVV.

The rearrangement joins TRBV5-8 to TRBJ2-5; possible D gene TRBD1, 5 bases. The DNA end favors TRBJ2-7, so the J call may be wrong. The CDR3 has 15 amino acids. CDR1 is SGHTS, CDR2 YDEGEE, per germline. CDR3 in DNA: TGTGCCAGCAGCTTCGACAGAAATGCTCCTCGCGAGCAGTACTTC. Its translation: CASSFDRNAPREQYF.

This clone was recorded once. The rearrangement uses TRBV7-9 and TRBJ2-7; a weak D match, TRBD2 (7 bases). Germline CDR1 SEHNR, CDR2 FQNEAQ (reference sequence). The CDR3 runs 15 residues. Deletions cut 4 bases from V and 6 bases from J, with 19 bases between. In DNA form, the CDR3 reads TGTGCCAGCAGCTCCCAGGGGACTACCCTTGGCGAGCAGTACTTC. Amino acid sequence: CASSSQGTTLGEQYF.

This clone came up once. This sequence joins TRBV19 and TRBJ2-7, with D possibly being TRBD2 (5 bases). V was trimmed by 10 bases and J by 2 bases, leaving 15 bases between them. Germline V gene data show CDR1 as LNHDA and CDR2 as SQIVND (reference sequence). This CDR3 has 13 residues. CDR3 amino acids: CATQLAPTYEQYF. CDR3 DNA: TGTGCCACCCAGTTAGCGCCTACCTACGAGCAGTACTTC.

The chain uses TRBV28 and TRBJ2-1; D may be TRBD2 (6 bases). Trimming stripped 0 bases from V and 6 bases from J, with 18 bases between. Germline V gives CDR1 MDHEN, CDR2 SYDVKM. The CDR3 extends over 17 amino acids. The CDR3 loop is CASSLWPRLVKGNEQFF. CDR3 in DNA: TGTGCCAGCAGTTTATGGCCCCGACTAGTTAAGGGCAATGAGCAGTTCTTC. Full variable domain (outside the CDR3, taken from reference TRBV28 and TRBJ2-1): DVKVTQSSRYLVKRTGEKVFLECVQDMDHENMFWYRQDPGLGLRLIYFSYDVKMKEKGDIPEGYSVSREKKERFSLILESASTNQTSMYLCASSLWPRLVKGNEQFFGPGTRLTVL.

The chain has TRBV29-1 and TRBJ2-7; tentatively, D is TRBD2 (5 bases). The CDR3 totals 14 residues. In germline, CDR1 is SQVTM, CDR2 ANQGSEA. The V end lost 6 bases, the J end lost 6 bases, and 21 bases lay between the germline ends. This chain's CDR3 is CSVDLCGPLCEQYF. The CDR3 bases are TGCAGCGTGGACTTGTGTGGGCCCCTGTGCGAGCAGTACTTC.

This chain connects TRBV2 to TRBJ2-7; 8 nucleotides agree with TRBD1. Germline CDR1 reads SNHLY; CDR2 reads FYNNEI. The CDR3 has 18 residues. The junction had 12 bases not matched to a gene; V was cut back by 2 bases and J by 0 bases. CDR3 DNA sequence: TGTGCCAGCAGTGAAAGGCGATCCCCGGGACAGGTCTCCTACGAGCAGTACTTC. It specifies CASSERRSPGQVSYEQYF.

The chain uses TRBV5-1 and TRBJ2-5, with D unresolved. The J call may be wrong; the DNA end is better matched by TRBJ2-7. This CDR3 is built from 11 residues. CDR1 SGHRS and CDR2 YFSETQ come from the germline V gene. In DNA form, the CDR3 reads TGCGCCAGCAGCGTGGGCTACGAGCAGTACTTC. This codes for CASSVGYEQYF.

The CDR3 nucleotides read TGCGCCAGCAGCGGCCCAGGGGGATCAGAGACCCAGTACTTC. Its translation: CASSGPGGSETQYF. V gene TRBV4-1 combines with J gene TRBJ2-5; TRBD1 matches at 7 bases. V was clipped by 5 bases and J by 4 bases; unmatched bases: 7. The CDR3 loop spans 14 amino acids. CDR1 and CDR2 (germline): MGHRA, YSYEKL.

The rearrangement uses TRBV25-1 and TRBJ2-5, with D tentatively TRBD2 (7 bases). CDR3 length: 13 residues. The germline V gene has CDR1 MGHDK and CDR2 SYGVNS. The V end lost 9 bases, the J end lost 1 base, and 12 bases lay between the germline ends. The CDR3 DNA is TGTGCCAGTACCCGGGGGGCCCAAGAGACCCAGTACTTC. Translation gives CASTRGAQETQYF.

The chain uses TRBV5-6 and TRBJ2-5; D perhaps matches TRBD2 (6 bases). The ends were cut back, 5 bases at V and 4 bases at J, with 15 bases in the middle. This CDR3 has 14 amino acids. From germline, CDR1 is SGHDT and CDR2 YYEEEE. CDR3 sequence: CASRSGGIGETQYF. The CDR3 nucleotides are TGTGCCAGCAGATCCGGGGGAATAGGAGAGACCCAGTACTTC.

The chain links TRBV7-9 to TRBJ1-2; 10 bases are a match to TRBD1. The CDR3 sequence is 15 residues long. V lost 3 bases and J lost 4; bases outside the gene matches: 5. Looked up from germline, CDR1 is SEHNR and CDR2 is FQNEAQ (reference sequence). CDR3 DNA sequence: TGTGCCAGCAGCTTCCTCCGGGACAGGGGCTATGGCTACACCTTC. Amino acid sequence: CASSFLRDRGYGYTF.

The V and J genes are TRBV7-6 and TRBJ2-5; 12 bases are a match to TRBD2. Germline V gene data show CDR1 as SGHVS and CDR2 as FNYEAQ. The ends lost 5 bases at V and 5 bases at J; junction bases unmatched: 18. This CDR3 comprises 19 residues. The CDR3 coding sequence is TGTGCCAGCAGCACGTCTAGCGGGAGGGCCCTCTTGTCAAGCGAGACCCAGTACTTC. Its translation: CASSTSSGRALLSSETQYF. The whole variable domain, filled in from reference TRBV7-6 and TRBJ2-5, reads GAGVSQSPRYKVTKRGQDVALRCDPISGHVSLYWYRQALGQGPEFLTYFNYEAQQDKSGLPNDRFSAERPEGSISTLTIQRTEQRDSAMYRCASSTSSGRALLSSETQYFGPGTRLLVL.

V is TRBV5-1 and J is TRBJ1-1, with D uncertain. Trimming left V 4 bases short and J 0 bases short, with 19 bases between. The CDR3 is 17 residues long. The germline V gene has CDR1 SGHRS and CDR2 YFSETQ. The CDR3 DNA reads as TGCGCCAGCAGCCCTGAGGGTAGGGAGTACATGAACACTGAAGCTTTCTTT. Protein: CASSPEGREYMNTEAFF.